This TCR beta chain was identified during a study of blood T cell repertoires in COVID-19. TCRdb's table, derived via immunoSEQ multiplex PCR, lists solely in-frame clones and lacks some. The sample carries around 30,000 clones, roughly 75% recorded once. The specimen sequenced was peripheral blood. This receptor was identified in a man aged 80 or over with active or convalescent COVID-19.

The CDR3 region has the DNA TGTGCCAGCAGCGTAAGCACAGATACGCAGTATTTT. Its protein product is CASSVSTDTQYF. The gene calls are TRBV11-2 and TRBJ2-3, with no clear D. Germline-derived CDR1 and CDR2 are SGHAT and FQNNGV. The ends were cut back, 5 bases at V and 0 bases at J, with 3 bases in the middle. This CDR3 comprises 12 residues.